Sequencing of this TCR beta chain was carried out in a study of blood T cell repertoires in COVID-19. Overall study: Nucleic acid was either cDNA or gDNA, and it came from T cells, B-cell-depleted T cells, or PBMCs.

Germline assignment: CDR1 SGHTA and CDR2 FQGNSA. Losses at the gene ends were 3 bases for V and 3 bases for J; bases not matched to a gene: 6. The CDR3 runs 16 residues. Original methodology: Reference gene primers were amplified, and this amplification served to estimate nucleated cell counts. The data were produced by immunoSEQ multiplex PCR, yet TCRdb's version contains in-frame clones alone and is incomplete. V and J calls and clone size are given by that table; D and trimming were obtained from the DNA. The sample yields 300,000 to 450,000 clones, roughly nine tenths seen once. In this sample, this clone turned up once.

The chain has TRBV7-2 and TRBJ2-3; 10 bases fit TRBD2. Sequenced material: peripheral blood. This receptor was identified in a woman aged 25 to 39 with COVID-19, enrolled during active disease. The CDR3 sequence is CASSFSAGGVTDTQYF. DNA for the CDR3: TGTGCCAGCAGCTTTTCAGCGGGAGGGGTGACAGATACGCAGTATTTT.